The 6 T cell receptor beta chains listed next were all sequenced from one sample in a study of blood T cell repertoires in COVID-19. The method was immunoSEQ multiplex PCR; TCRdb's version includes in-frame clones alone and lacks a portion of them. The sample includes 87,000 or so clones, over 75% of them seen just once. The specimen sequenced was peripheral blood. These receptors were collected from an elderly man with acute or convalescent COVID-19.

V gene TRBV27 combines with J gene TRBJ2-3; TRBD1 aligns across 8 bases. Germline V gives CDR1 MNHEY, CDR2 SMNVEV (reference sequence). CDR3 length: 13 residues. The ends lost 5 bases at V and 5 bases at J; junction bases unmatched: 3. The CDR3 protein is CASSTGGRDTQYF. The CDR3 DNA reads TGTGCCAGCAGTACAGGGGGTAGAGATACGCAGTATTTT.

V gene TRBV19 combines with J gene TRBJ1-5; 9 positions match TRBD1. V was clipped by 3 bases and J by 0 bases; unmatched bases: 9. The CDR3 totals 18 residues. Germline CDR1 LNHDA, CDR2 SQIVND (reference sequence). The DNA of the CDR3 is TGTGCCAGTAGTATTTTCGGGACAGGGAGGGGTAGCAATCAGCCCCAGCATTTT. Translated: CASSIFGTGRGSNQPQHF. Full variable domain (remainder filled in from reference TRBV19 and TRBJ1-5): DGGITQSPKYLFRKEGQNVTLSCEQNLNHDAMYWYRQDPGQGLRLIYYSQIVNDFQKGDIAEGYSVSREKKESFPLTVTSAQKNPTAFYLCASSIFGTGRGSNQPQHFGDGTRLSIL.

The chain links TRBV28 to TRBJ1-2; the match to TRBD1 covers 7 bases. Trimming at V came to 8 bases and at J to 6 bases, leaving 3 bases not matched to a gene. In germline, CDR1 is MDHEN, CDR2 SYDVKM. This CDR3 contains 11 residues. CDR3 nucleotides: TGTGCCAGCTATACAGGGGATGGCTACACCTTC. This codes for CASYTGDGYTF.

This clone appeared a few times. The chain combines TRBV2 with TRBJ2-7; D possibly corresponds to TRBD1 (6 bases). CDR3 length: 12 amino acids. V dropped 6 bases and J dropped 3 bases, with 9 bases sitting between them. Germline lookup yields CDR1 SNHLY and CDR2 FYNNEI. For the CDR3, the DNA is TGTGCCAGCAGGGGGGACATCTACGAGCAGTACTTC. It codes for CASRGDIYEQYF.

This rearrangement joins TRBV25-1 to TRBJ1-1; 11 bases agree with TRBD1. CDR1 is MGHDK and CDR2 is SYGVNS in the germline V gene. The CDR3 consists of 13 residues. V lost 7 bases and J lost 3; bases outside the gene matches: 1. CDR3 in DNA: TGTGCCAGCATGGGACAGGGGGACACTGAAGCTTTCTTT. Protein product: CASMGQGDTEAFF. Full variable domain (missing parts from reference TRBV25-1 and TRBJ1-1): EADIYQTPRYLVIGTGKKITLECSQTMGHDKMYWYQQDPGMELHLIHYSYGVNSTEKGDLSSESTVSRIRTEHFPLTLESARPSHTSQYLCASMGQGDTEAFFGQGTRLTVV.

V and J are TRBV9 and TRBJ1-2, with 10 bases matching TRBD1. Germline CDR1 and CDR2: SGDLS and YYNGEE. V trimming: 3 bases; J trimming: 5 bases; junction bases outside the gene matches: 4. There are 14 residues in the CDR3. CDR3 residues: CASSETGGAYGYTF. The CDR3 DNA reads TGTGCCAGCAGCGAGACAGGGGGCGCATATGGCTACACCTTC.